The 30 T cell receptor beta chains listed next were all sequenced from one sample in a study of sequential checkpoint blockade in melanoma. Libraries were prepared by immunoSEQ multiplex PCR; TCRdb keeps only in-frame clonotypes and omits some of them. The sample shows 18,000 or so clones, 72% of them seen only once. Treatment defined: randomized to nivolumab then ipilimumab (arm A) or the reverse (arm B). The input for sequencing was CD8+ T cells sorted from blood (inferred from file names), taken from a patient given nivolumab and ipilimumab in sequence. These receptors all come from a human donor with melanoma.

The chain recombines TRBV4-1 with TRBJ2-7; perhaps TRBD2 as D (6 bases). The V and J ends lost 1 base and 4 bases respectively, with 11 bases between them. Germline V gene sequence: CDR1 MGHRA, CDR2 YSYEKL. CDR3 size: 14 residues. In DNA, the CDR3 is TGCGCCAGCAGCCAAGCCGTCGGGGGTTACGAGCAGTACTTC. Translated: CASSQAVGGYEQYF.

The chain recombines TRBV27 with TRBJ1-5; no firm D call. There are 13 residues in the CDR3. V gave up 6 bases and J gave up 0 bases, with 6 bases separating them. The germline gives CDR1 MNHEY, CDR2 SMNVEV (reference sequence). The CDR3, as DNA: TGTGCCAGCAGCTGGGCTAGCAATCAGCCCCAGCATTTT. Amino acid sequence: CASSWASNQPQHF.

This clone showed up just once. The V call is TRBV20-1, the J call TRBJ1-1; D is possibly TRBD1 (6 bases). V was cut by 3 bases and J by 6 bases, with 8 bases left in between. Germline values: CDR1 DFQATT, CDR2 SNEGSKA (reference sequence). The CDR3 totals 11 residues. CDR3 sequence: CSARAGAEAFF. The CDR3 DNA reads as TGCAGTGCTAGGGCAGGGGCTGAAGCTTTCTTT.

Details on this clone: The same CDR3 arises from other DNA sequences in this sample as well. The chain combines TRBV9 with TRBJ2-2; TRBD1 agrees at 7 bases. The CDR3 is made up of 14 amino acids. The junction had 4 bases not matched to a gene; V was cut back by 2 bases and J by 6 bases. Germline-derived CDR1 and CDR2 are SGDLS and YYNGEE. Here the CDR3 reads CASSVGTDPGELFF. In DNA, the CDR3 is TGTGCCAGCAGCGTTGGGACAGACCCCGGGGAGCTGTTTTTT.

The chain has TRBV4-1 and TRBJ2-6, with D possibly matching TRBD2 (6 bases). V lost 1 base to trimming and J lost 2 bases, with 9 bases between them. In germline, CDR1 is MGHRA, CDR2 YSYEKL. CDR3 length: 16 amino acids. DNA of the CDR3: TGCGCCAGCAGCCAAGGCTGGGGGGCTGGGGCCAACGTCCTGACTTTC. It specifies CASSQGWGAGANVLTF.

The V gene is TRBV7-6, the J gene TRBJ2-7; 8 bases are shared with TRBD2. V lost 5 bases, J lost 4 bases, and 13 bases stayed unmatched. The CDR3 runs 16 residues. Germline CDR1 SGHVS, CDR2 FNYEAQ. CDR3 bases: TGTGCCAGCAGCCCGAACTTAGGACTAGCATCGTACGAGCAGTACTTC. It specifies CASSPNLGLASYEQYF.

The chain has TRBV7-8 and TRBJ1-1; D unresolved. This CDR3 spans 16 amino acids. V was trimmed by 1 base and J by 3 bases, leaving 15 bases between them. Germline CDR1 reads SGHVS; CDR2 reads FQNEAQ. CDR3 amino acids: CASSLDAPGWDTEAFF. Written as DNA, the CDR3 is TGTGCCAGCAGCTTAGACGCTCCGGGGTGGGACACTGAAGCTTTCTTT.

The CDR3 nucleotides are TGTGCCAGCATGGGCCCCCTTGGCACTGAAGCTTTCTTT. It specifies CASMGPLGTEAFF. The V and J genes are TRBV28 and TRBJ1-1, with no clear D. CDR3 length equals 13 residues. CDR1 is MDHEN and CDR2 is SYDVKM in the germline V gene. Deletions cut 7 bases from V and 4 bases from J, with 13 bases between.

This sequence joins TRBV5-4 and TRBJ1-1; possible D gene TRBD1, 5 bases. From germline, CDR1 is SGHNT and CDR2 YYREEE (reference sequence). The CDR3 is 15 residues long. V lost 0 bases to trimming and J lost 0 bases, with 9 bases between them. The CDR3 is CASSLVGPLNTEAFF. In DNA, the CDR3 is TGTGCCAGCAGCTTGGTGGGGCCGCTGAACACTGAAGCTTTCTTT.

This clone was recorded only once. This chain joins TRBV15 and TRBJ2-1; TRBD2 aligns across 8 bases. Germline assignment: CDR1 LNHNV and CDR2 YYDKDF (reference sequence). The V gene end was trimmed by 1 base and the J gene end by 3 bases; junction bases not matched to a gene: 5. The CDR3 spans 16 residues. The DNA for the CDR3 is TGTGCCACCAGCAGAGGAGAAGCGGGAGACTACAATGAGCAGTTCTTC. It translates to CATSRGEAGDYNEQFF.

The chain recombines TRBV7-9 with TRBJ2-7; TRBD1 matches 7 bases. The CDR3 has 14 residues. V dropped 3 bases and J dropped 2; count of bases not matched to a gene: 4. Germline assignment: CDR1 SEHNR and CDR2 FQNEAQ (reference sequence). The CDR3 DNA sequence: TGTGCCAGCAGCTTGACAGGGCCGGCCTACGAGCAGTACTTC. Residues: CASSLTGPAYEQYF.

This rearrangement joins TRBV28 to TRBJ1-5; D may be TRBD1 (6 bases). The germline gives CDR1 MDHEN, CDR2 SYDVKM. Trimming took 6 bases from V and 0 from J, leaving 15 bases between them. This CDR3 is built from 16 residues. The CDR3 loop is CASSPNGQFSNQPQHF. The DNA of the CDR3 is TGTGCCAGCAGCCCCAACGGACAGTTTAGCAATCAGCCCCAGCATTTT.

The chain combines TRBV29-1 with TRBJ2-7; TRBD1 matches at 7 bases. V lost 5 bases, J lost 2 bases, and 6 bases stayed unmatched. Germline loops: CDR1 SQVTM, CDR2 ANQGSEA. This CDR3 spans 13 amino acids. CDR3 DNA sequence: TGCAGCGTTACGACAGGGTACCCCTACGAGCAGTACTTC. This codes for CSVTTGYPYEQYF.

V usage is TRBV15 and J usage is TRBJ1-1, with D unclear. Trimming shortened V by 1 base and J by 5 bases, and 17 bases separated the two germline ends. Germline CDR1 and CDR2: LNHNV and YYDKDF (reference sequence). The CDR3 sequence is 16 residues long. The DNA for the CDR3 is TGTGCCACCAGCAGAGTTTTTTGGGGAGGAGGGACTGAAGCTTTCTTT. It is translated as CATSRVFWGGGTEAFF.

This clone was picked up a small number of times. This rearrangement joins TRBV4-2 to TRBJ1-3, with D possibly matching TRBD1 (6 bases). This CDR3 has 16 amino acids. In germline, CDR1 is LGHNA, CDR2 YNFKEQ. The V gene lost 5 bases and the J gene lost 0 bases, with 14 bases spanning the gap. CDR3 amino acids: CASSSQGIFSGNTIYF. In DNA form, the CDR3 reads TGTGCCAGCAGCTCGCAGGGGATATTCTCTGGAAACACCATATATTTT.

This rearrangement joins TRBV11-1 to TRBJ2-7; D perhaps matches TRBD1 (6 bases). This CDR3 spans 15 amino acids. V was trimmed by 2 bases and J by 2 bases, leaving 13 bases between them. Germline CDR1 reads SGHAT; CDR2 reads FQDESV (reference sequence). This chain's CDR3 is CASSLLRDTAYEQYF. CDR3 DNA: TGTGCCAGCAGCTTATTACGGGACACAGCCTACGAGCAGTACTTC.

CDR3 in DNA: TGTGCCAGCAGCGTAGGGGACAGGGAGGCCGAGCAGTACTTC. This codes for CASSVGDREAEQYF. This chain joins TRBV9 and TRBJ2-7, with TRBD1 matching over 9 bases. After removal of 0 bases from V and 6 bases from J, the junction contained 4 bases not matched to a gene. The length of the CDR3 is 14 residues. Germline values: CDR1 SGDLS, CDR2 YYNGEE.

This clone was seen more than once but under ten times. The chain has TRBV27 and TRBJ1-5; D is possibly TRBD1 (6 bases). The CDR3 runs to 14 residues. V dropped 5 bases and J dropped 6 bases, with 14 bases sitting between them. Germline loops: CDR1 MNHEY, CDR2 SMNVEV (reference sequence). The CDR3 sequence: CASSPKGVGQPQHF. Here the CDR3 DNA reads TGTGCCAGCAGTCCCAAGGGGGTGGGTCAGCCCCAGCATTTT.

This clone was counted only a few times. An end of the junction differs from the germline gene, which may be a read error. The chain uses TRBV5-3 and TRBJ2-5; D is possibly TRBD2 (5 bases). The J call may not be correct, given that the DNA end is closer to TRBJ2-7. TRBV5-3 is an open reading frame whose function is uncertain. There are 15 residues in the CDR3. The DNA for the CDR3 is TGTGCCAGCAGCTTGAGGACTCCCCGCTCCTACGAGCAGTACTTC. Its protein is CASSLRTPRSYEQYF.

This clone is categorized as medium-sized. CDR3 in amino acids: CASSLGQGSEQFF. The CDR3 nucleotides are TGTGCCAGCAGCCTCGGACAGGGGAGTGAGCAGTTCTTC. This chain links TRBV9 with TRBJ2-1; 9 positions agree with TRBD1. The junction had 5 bases not matched to a gene; V was cut back by 4 bases and J by 9 bases. The CDR3 is 13 residues long. CDR1 and CDR2 from the germline V gene are SGDLS and YYNGEE.

This rearrangement joins TRBV7-8 to TRBJ2-7; possible D gene TRBD2, 6 bases. Germline loops: CDR1 SGHVS, CDR2 FQNEAQ. Trimming removed 5 bases at V and 0 bases at J, with 14 bases between. The CDR3 runs 15 residues. Here the CDR3 DNA reads TGTGCCAGCAGCCCCGTGTTAGCGGACTCCTACGAGCAGTACTTC. It is translated as CASSPVLADSYEQYF.

This chain connects TRBV28 to TRBJ2-7; no reliable D call. The germline V gene encodes CDR1 MDHEN and CDR2 SYDVKM. Trimming took 2 bases from V and 2 from J, leaving 7 bases between them. This CDR3 has 13 amino acids. The DNA of the CDR3 is TGTGCCAGCAGTTTACGTCGGGCCTACGAGCAGTACTTC. This codes for CASSLRRAYEQYF.

This chain uses TRBV21-1 with TRBJ2-7; the DNA was not compared with TRBD2, the D call given in the table. TRBV21-1 is a recognized pseudogene. The CDR3 length is 15 residues. The CDR3 DNA reads TGTGCCAGCAGCTTAAGCGGGACTAAGCCCTACGAGCAGTACTTC. It translates to CASSLSGTKPYEQYF.

This clone was detected a few times. The chain is built from TRBV6-5 and TRBJ2-7; 8 bases align to TRBD1. The V gene end was trimmed by 0 bases and the J gene end by 6 bases; junction bases not matched to a gene: 4. Germline V gene lookup returns CDR1 MNHEY and CDR2 SVGAGI. The CDR3 length is 14 residues. In DNA form, the CDR3 reads TGTGCCAGCAGTTACTCGGACGACAGGGGCGAGCAGTACTTC. Amino acids: CASSYSDDRGEQYF.

The rearrangement joins TRBV5-1 to TRBJ1-5; possibly TRBD1 for D (5 bases). Germline CDR1 reads SGHRS; CDR2 reads YFSETQ. Trimming left V 7 bases short and J 3 bases short, with 17 bases between. CDR3 length: 15 residues. The DNA for the CDR3 is TGCGCCAGCCTGATCGACAGACTTAACAATCAGCCCCAGCATTTT. Amino acid sequence: CASLIDRLNNQPQHF.

This rearrangement joins TRBV7-8 to TRBJ2-7, with D possibly matching TRBD2 (5 bases). The germline CDR1 and CDR2 sequences are SGHVS and FQNEAQ. The CDR3 is 15 amino acids. The V and J ends lost 4 bases and 5 bases respectively, with 18 bases between them. In DNA form, the CDR3 reads TGTGCCAGCAGCTCAGTCAGCGGCGCCGGGGACGAGCAGTACTTC. It is translated as CASSSVSGAGDEQYF.

J is TRBJ2-7 and V is TRBV19, with D unclear. Per the germline V gene, CDR1 is LNHDA and CDR2 is SQIVND (reference sequence). Trimming removed 3 bases at V and 1 base at J, with 7 bases between. This CDR3 contains 13 residues. The CDR3 DNA reads as TGTGCCAGTAGTATTTCCCTTTCCTACGAGCAGTACTTC. It yields the protein CASSISLSYEQYF.

V gene TRBV6-5 combines with J gene TRBJ1-2; D is undetermined. Germline loops: CDR1 MNHEY, CDR2 SVGAGI. This CDR3 contains 14 residues. V shed 2 bases and J shed 0 bases, with 7 bases lying between them. As DNA, the CDR3 is TGTGCCAGCAGTTACGGGCATACTAACTATGGCTACACCTTC. Translating gives CASSYGHTNYGYTF.

This chain links TRBV6-1 with TRBJ1-2, with D maybe TRBD1 (5 bases). Germline assignment: CDR1 MNHNS and CDR2 SASEGT. Trimming pared 3 bases from V and 8 bases from J, leaving 16 bases between. The CDR3 contains 14 residues. Written as DNA, the CDR3 is TGTGCCAGCAGTGAGTTGGAGGGGTCGGGCGGCTACACCTTC. The encoded protein is CASSELEGSGGYTF.

In this sample, this clone turned up once. The genes are TRBV27 and TRBJ1-2, with no clear D. V lost 7 bases and J 4 bases, leaving 16 bases between the germline ends. There are 14 residues in the CDR3. CDR1 is MNHEY and CDR2 is SMNVEV in the germline V gene (reference sequence). DNA of the CDR3: TGTGCCAGCACCAACACCACCCTTGGCTATGGCTACACCTTC. Translation: CASTNTTLGYGYTF.